Listed below are T cell receptor beta chains from one sample, sequenced in a study of CD8 T cells in Susac syndrome. One entry per CDR3 protein results from TCRdb running MiXCR on the immunoSEQ multiplex PCR reads. In the table there are 110,000 or so distinct CDR3 sequences, less than 95% of which are singletons. Sequencing input: CD4+ T cells from PBMCs. The origin of the receptors is a human donor in good health. The CDR3 runs from the conserved cysteine through the conserved F or W. Fields, in order: clone size, J gene, V gene, D gene, CDR3 protein, CDR3 DNA. The D gene is left open where the match is weak. Size is stated for part of the rows, as once, few or many counts, or as a class when the clone is expanded.

.,TRBJ2-3,TRBV29-1,.,CSVSGLAPDTQYF,TGCAGCGTTTCGGGGCTAGCCCCCGATACGCAGTATTTT
.,TRBJ2-1,TRBV29-1,TRBD1,CSAGTGISNEQFF,TGCAGCGCCGGGACAGGGATTAGTAATGAGCAGTTCTTC
.,TRBJ2-3,TRBV7-2,TRBD1,CASSLDGTGSMDTQYF,TGTGCCAGCAGCTTAGACGGGACAGGGTCGATGGATACGCAGTATTTT
once,TRBJ1-2,TRBV20-1,TRBD1,CSASDGTGNGYTF,TGCAGTGCTAGCGACGGGACAGGGAATGGCTACACCTTC
.,TRBJ2-7,TRBV27,.,CASSLNRVGEQYF,TGTGCCAGCAGTTTAAACAGGGTGGGCGAGCAGTACTTC
.,TRBJ2-2,TRBV19,.,CASSIPGDTGELFF,TGTGCCAGTAGTATACCTGGGGACACCGGGGAGCTGTTTTTT
few,TRBJ2-7,TRBV6-2/TRBV6-3,.,CASSYVHNGEQYF,TGTGCCAGCAGTTACGTCCACAACGGCGAGCAGTACTTC
.,TRBJ2-7,TRBV10-3,.,CAISESTGAGEQYF,TGTGCCATCAGTGAGTCGACGGGGGCTGGCGAGCAGTACTTC
.,TRBJ2-6,TRBV19,.,CASVRGAGANVLTF,TGTGCCAGTGTCAGAGGGGCTGGGGCCAACGTCCTGACTTTC
once,TRBJ2-3,TRBV5-1,.,CASSYRQATSTDTQYF,TGCGCCAGCAGCTACCGACAGGCTACTAGCACAGATACGCAGTATTTT
.,TRBJ2-7,TRBV3-1,.,CASSQGISSSYEQYF,TGTGCCAGCAGCCAAGGAATTAGCAGTTCCTACGAGCAGTACTTC
.,TRBJ1-5,TRBV5-1,.,CASSPGTDLFNQPQHF,TGCGCCAGCAGTCCCGGGACGGACCTCTTCAATCAGCCCCAGCATTTT
.,TRBJ1-4,TRBV27,.,CASTLGQGEKLFF,TGTGCCAGCACACTAGGGCAGGGTGAAAAACTGTTTTTT
.,TRBJ2-5,TRBV28,TRBD1,CASRGQVVETQYF,TGTGCCAGCAGAGGACAGGTCGTGGAGACCCAGTACTTC
.,TRBJ2-7,TRBV7-9,.,CASSSAIYEQYF,TGTGCCAGCAGCTCAGCGATTTACGAGCAGTACTTC
.,TRBJ2-7,TRBV7-8,TRBD2,CASSVKGREGSEQYF,TGTGCCAGCAGCGTAAAGGGGAGGGAGGGATCCGAGCAGTACTTC
.,TRBJ2-1,TRBV5-6,.,CASSLGGPGNEQFF,TGTGCCAGCAGCTTGGGAGGGCCTGGGAATGAGCAGTTCTTC
.,TRBJ2-7,TRBV4-2,TRBD2,CASSQDLSMGPGGEQYF,TGTGCCAGCAGCCAAGATTTGTCAATGGGTCCGGGGGGCGAGCAGTACTTC
few,TRBJ2-7,TRBV10-3,TRBD2,CAISITSDEQYF,TGTGCCATCAGTATTACTAGCGACGAGCAGTACTTC
once,TRBJ1-3,TRBV20-1,.,CSARGAAGNTIYF,TGCAGTGCTAGGGGGGCGGCTGGAAACACCATATATTTT
once,TRBJ2-1,TRBV3-1,TRBD2,CASSPSGVAGREQFF,TGTGCCAGCAGCCCATCCGGGGTAGCGGGTAGGGAGCAGTTCTTC
.,TRBJ2-7,TRBV23-1,.,CASSQSLGWVEQYF,TGCGCCAGCAGTCAATCGCTCGGGTGGGTCGAGCAGTACTTC
.,TRBJ2-1,TRBV19,TRBD2,CASSPGWGAGVHNEQFF,TGTGCCAGTAGTCCTGGGTGGGGAGCGGGGGTGCACAATGAGCAGTTCTTC
.,TRBJ1-1,TRBV7-9,.,CASSPRGSKSKNTEAFF,TGTGCCAGCAGCCCAAGGGGCAGTAAAAGTAAGAACACTGAAGCTTTCTTT
.,TRBJ2-3,TRBV20-1,TRBD1,CSARGTGSTDTQYF,TGCAGTGCTAGAGGGACAGGGAGCACAGATACGCAGTATTTT
.,TRBJ1-5,TRBV2,TRBD1,CASTRTGGQPQHF,TGTGCCAGCACCCGGACAGGCGGCCAGCCCCAGCATTTT
.,TRBJ2-7,TRBV20-1,.,CSARDLVKFREQYF,TGCAGTGCTAGAGATTTGGTAAAATTCCGCGAGCAGTACTTC
.,TRBJ2-7,TRBV28,TRBD1,CASSLSGTGGLEYF,TGTGCCAGCAGTTTAAGTGGGACAGGGGGTCTCGAGTACTTC
.,TRBJ2-6,TRBV5-5,TRBD1,CASSSGTAAANVLTF,TGTGCCAGCAGCTCTGGGACAGCGGCCGCCAACGTCCTGACTTTC
.,TRBJ2-7,TRBV7-6,.,CASSLLPGTYEQYF,TGTGCCAGCAGCTTATTGCCGGGGACCTACGAGCAGTACTTC
.,TRBJ1-2,TRBV4-3,.,CASSQAQGRGYTF,TGCGCCAGCAGCCAAGCTCAGGGTCGTGGCTACACCTTC
.,TRBJ1-4,TRBV29-1,.,CSVKGFNEKLFF,TGCAGCGTTAAAGGCTTTAATGAAAAACTGTTTTTT
few,TRBJ1-4,TRBV29-1,.,CSVLGVNEKLFF,TGCAGCGTACTAGGTGTAAATGAAAAACTGTTTTTT
.,TRBJ1-1,TRBV30,.,CAWNGAEAFF,TGTGCCTGGAATGGTGCCGAAGCTTTCTTT
few,TRBJ2-7,TRBV5-1,TRBD2,CASSFRTVPSSGAPYEQYF,TGCGCCAGCAGCTTTAGGACAGTACCTTCTAGCGGGGCACCCTACGAGCAGTACTTC
.,TRBJ2-5,TRBV6-5,.,CASTNGGSETQYF,TGTGCCAGCACCAACGGGGGTTCAGAGACCCAGTACTTC
.,TRBJ2-7,TRBV20-1,.,CSAPMGAYEQYF,TGCAGTGCACCGATGGGGGCGTACGAGCAGTACTTC
.,TRBJ1-2,TRBV10-3,.,CAISESNRKGYTF,TGTGCCATCAGTGAGTCTAACCGTAAGGGCTACACCTTC
few,TRBJ2-7,TRBV10-3,TRBD2,CAISDSRTSGSNEQYF,TGTGCCATCAGTGATTCACGGACTAGCGGGAGTAACGAGCAGTACTTC
.,TRBJ2-1,TRBV24-1,TRBD2,CATSKLAGDRSEQFF,TGTGCCACCAGTAAGCTAGCGGGCGATAGGAGTGAGCAGTTCTTC
.,TRBJ2-2,TRBV3-1,TRBD1,CASSRVGAGGFTGELFF,TGTGCCAGCAGCAGAGTGGGGGCAGGGGGCTTCACCGGGGAGCTGTTTTTT
.,TRBJ1-4,TRBV3-1,.,CASSQDRGGNEKLFF,TGTGCCAGCAGCCAAGACCGGGGGGGTAATGAAAAACTGTTTTTT
once,TRBJ2-7,TRBV6-2/TRBV6-3,TRBD1,CASSYQTGRDRDYEQYF,TGTGCCAGCAGTTACCAAACCGGTCGGGACAGGGACTACGAGCAGTACTTC